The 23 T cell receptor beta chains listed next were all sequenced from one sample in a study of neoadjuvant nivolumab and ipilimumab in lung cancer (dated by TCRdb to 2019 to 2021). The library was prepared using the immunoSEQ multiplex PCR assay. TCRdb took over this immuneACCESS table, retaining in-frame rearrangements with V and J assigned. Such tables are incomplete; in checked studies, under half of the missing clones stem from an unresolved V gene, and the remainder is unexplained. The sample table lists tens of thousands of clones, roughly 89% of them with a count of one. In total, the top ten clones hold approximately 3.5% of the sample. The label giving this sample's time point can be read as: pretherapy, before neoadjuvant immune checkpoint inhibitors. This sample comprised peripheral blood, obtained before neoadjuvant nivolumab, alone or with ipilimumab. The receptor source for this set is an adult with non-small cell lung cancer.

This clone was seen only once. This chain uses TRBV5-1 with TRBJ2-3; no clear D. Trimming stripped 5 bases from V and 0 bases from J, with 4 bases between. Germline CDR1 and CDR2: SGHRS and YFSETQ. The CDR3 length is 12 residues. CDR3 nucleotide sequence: TGCGCCAGCAGACAGAGCACAGATACGCAGTATTTT. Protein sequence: CASRQSTDTQYF. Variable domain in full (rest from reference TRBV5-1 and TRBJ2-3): KAGVTQTPRYLIKTRGQQVTLSCSPISGHRSVSWYQQTPGQGLQFLFEYFSETQRNKGNFPGRFSGRQFSNSRSEMNVSTLELGDSALYLCASRQSTDTQYFGPGTRLTVL.

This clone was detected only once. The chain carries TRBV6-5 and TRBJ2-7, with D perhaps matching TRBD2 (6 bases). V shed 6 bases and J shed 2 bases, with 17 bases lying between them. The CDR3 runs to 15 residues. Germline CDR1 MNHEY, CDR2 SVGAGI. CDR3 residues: CASRAIGTPTYEQYF. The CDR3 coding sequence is TGTGCCAGCAGGGCCATTGGGACTCCTACCTACGAGCAGTACTTC.

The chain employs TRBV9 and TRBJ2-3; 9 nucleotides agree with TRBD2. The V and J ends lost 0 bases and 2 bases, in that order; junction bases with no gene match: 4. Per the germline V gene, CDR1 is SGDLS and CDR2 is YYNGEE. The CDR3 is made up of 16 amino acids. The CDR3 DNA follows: TGTGCCAGCAGCGTAGGGGTAGCGGGAGACACAGATACGCAGTATTTT. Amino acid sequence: CASSVGVAGDTDTQYF.

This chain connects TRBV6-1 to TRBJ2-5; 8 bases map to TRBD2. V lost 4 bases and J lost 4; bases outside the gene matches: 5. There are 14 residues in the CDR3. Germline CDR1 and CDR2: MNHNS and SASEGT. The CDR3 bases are TGTGCCAGCAGTGCAGCGGGAGCTGCAGAGACCCAGTACTTC. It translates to CASSAAGAAETQYF.

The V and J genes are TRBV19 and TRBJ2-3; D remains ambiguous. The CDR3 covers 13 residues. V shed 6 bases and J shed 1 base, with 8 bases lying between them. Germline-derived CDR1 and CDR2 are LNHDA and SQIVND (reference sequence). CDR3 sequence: CASSLEGTDTQYF. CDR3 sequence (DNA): TGTGCCAGTAGCCTAGAGGGCACAGATACGCAGTATTTT.

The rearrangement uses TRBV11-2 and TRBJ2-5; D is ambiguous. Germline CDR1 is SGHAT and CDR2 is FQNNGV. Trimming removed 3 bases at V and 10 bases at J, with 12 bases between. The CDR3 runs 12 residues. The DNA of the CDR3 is TGTGCCAGCAGCTTGGCCGGAGAGCTCCAGTACTTC. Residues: CASSLAGELQYF. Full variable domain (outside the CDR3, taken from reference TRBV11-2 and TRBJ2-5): EAGVAQSPRYKIIEKRQSVAFWCNPISGHATLYWYQQILGQGPKLLIQFQNNGVVDDSQLPKDRFSAERLKGVDSTLKIQPAKLEDSAVYLCASSLAGELQYFGPGTRLLVL.

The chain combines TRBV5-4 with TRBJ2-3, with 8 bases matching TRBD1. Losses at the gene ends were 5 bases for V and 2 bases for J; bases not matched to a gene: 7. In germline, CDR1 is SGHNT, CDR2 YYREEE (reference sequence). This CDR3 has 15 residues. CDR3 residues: CASRSDRAATDTQYF. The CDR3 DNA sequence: TGTGCCAGCAGGTCGGACAGGGCCGCCACAGATACGCAGTATTTT.

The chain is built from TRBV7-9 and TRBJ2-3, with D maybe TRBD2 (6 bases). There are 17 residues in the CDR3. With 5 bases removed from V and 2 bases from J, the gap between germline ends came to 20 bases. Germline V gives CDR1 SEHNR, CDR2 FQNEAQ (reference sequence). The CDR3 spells CASSHDSLSGITDTQYF. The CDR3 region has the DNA TGTGCCAGCAGCCACGACTCACTTAGCGGAATCACAGATACGCAGTATTTT.

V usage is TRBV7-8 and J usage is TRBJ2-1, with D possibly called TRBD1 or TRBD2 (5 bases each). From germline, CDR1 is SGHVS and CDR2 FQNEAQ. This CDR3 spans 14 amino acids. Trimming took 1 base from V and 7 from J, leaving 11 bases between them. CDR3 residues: CASSLGWDGNEQFF. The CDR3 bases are TGTGCCAGCAGCTTAGGGTGGGACGGTAATGAGCAGTTCTTC.

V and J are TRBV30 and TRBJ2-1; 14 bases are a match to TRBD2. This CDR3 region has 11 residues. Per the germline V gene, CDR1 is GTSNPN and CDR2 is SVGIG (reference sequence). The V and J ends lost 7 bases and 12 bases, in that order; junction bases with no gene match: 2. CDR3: CASGTSGRQFF. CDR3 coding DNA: TGTGCCTCCGGGACTAGCGGGAGGCAGTTCTTC.

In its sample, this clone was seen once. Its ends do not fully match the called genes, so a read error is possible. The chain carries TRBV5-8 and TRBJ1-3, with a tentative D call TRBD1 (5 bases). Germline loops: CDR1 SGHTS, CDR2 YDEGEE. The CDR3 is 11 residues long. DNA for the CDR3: TGTGCCAGCAGCGGGGGTTTTGTCCGGAATTTT. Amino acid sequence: CASSGGFVRNF.

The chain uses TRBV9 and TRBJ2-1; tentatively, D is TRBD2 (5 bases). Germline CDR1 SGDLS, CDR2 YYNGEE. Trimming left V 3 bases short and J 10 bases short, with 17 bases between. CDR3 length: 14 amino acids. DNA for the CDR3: TGTGCCAGCAGCGACCGTTCCCAAGCGGAAGAGCAGTTCTTC. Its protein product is CASSDRSQAEEQFF.

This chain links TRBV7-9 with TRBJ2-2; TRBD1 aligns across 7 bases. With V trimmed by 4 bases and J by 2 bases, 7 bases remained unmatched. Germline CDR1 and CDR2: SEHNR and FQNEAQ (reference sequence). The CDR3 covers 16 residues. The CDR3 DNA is TGTGCCAGCAGCTCGCCCGGGACAGCTAACACCGGGGAGCTGTTTTTT. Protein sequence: CASSSPGTANTGELFF.

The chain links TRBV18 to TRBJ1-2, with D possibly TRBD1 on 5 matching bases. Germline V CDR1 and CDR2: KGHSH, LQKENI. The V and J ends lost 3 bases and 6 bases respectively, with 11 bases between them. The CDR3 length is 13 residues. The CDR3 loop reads CASSPRDLHGYTF. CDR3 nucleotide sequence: TGTGCCAGCTCACCCCGGGACCTCCATGGCTACACCTTC.

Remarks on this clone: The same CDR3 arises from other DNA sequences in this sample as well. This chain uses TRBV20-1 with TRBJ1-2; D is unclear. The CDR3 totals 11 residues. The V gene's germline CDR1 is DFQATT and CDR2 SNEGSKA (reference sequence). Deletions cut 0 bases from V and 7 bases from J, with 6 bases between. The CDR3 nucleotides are TGCAGTGCTAGAGAGACGGGTGGCTACACCTTC. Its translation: CSARETGGYTF.

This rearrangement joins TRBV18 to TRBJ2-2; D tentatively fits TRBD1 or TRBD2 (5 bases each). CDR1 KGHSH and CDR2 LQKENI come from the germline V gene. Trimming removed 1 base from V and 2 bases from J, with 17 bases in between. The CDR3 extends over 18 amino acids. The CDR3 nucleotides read TGTGCCAGCTCACCACGCGGGCAGGGCGGTCTAAACACCGGGGAGCTGTTTTTT. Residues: CASSPRGQGGLNTGELFF.

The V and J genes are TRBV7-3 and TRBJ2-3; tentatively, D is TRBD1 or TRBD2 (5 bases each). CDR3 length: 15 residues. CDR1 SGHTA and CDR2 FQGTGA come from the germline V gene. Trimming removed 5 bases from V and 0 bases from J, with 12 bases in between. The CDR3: CASSPGTSSTDTQYF. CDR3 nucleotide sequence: TGTGCCAGCAGCCCAGGGACCTCTAGCACAGATACGCAGTATTTT.

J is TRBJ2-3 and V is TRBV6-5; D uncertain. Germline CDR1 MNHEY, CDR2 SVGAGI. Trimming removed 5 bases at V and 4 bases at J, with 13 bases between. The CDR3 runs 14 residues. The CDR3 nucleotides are TGTGCCAGCAGTACCCGGACGGGCGCAGATACGCAGTATTTT. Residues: CASSTRTGADTQYF.

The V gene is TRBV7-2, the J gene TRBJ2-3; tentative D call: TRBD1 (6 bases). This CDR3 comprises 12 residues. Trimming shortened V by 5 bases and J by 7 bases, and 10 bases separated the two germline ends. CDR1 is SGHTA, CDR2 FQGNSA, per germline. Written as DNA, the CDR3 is TGTGCCAGCAGCACCGGGACATATACGCAGTATTTT. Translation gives CASSTGTYTQYF.

The DNA for the CDR3 is TGTGCCAGCAGCACGGGACTAGCGGGAGACGTCGACGAGCAGTACTTC. Translation gives CASSTGLAGDVDEQYF. The chain has TRBV7-9 and TRBJ2-7; 14 nucleotides align to TRBD2. V trimming: 5 bases; J trimming: 5 bases; junction bases outside the gene matches: 8. The CDR3 spans 16 residues. CDR1 and CDR2 from the germline V gene are SEHNR and FQNEAQ (reference sequence).

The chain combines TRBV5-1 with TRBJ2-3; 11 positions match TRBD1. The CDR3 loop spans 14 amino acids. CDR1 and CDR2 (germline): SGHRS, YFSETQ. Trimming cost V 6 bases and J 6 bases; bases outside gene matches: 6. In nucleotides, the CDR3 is TGCGCCAGCACCAAGGACAGGGGGCGGGATACGCAGTATTTT. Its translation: CASTKDRGRDTQYF. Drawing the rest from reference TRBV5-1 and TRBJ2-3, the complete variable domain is KAGVTQTPRYLIKTRGQQVTLSCSPISGHRSVSWYQQTPGQGLQFLFEYFSETQRNKGNFPGRFSGRQFSNSRSEMNVSTLELGDSALYLCASTKDRGRDTQYFGPGTRLTVL.

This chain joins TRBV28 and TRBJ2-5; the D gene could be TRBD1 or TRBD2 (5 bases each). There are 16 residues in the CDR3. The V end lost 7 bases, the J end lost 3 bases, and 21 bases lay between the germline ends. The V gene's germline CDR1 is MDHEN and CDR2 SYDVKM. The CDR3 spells CASINGGRARKETQYF. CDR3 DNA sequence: TGTGCCAGCATTAATGGGGGACGGGCGCGAAAAGAGACCCAGTACTTC.

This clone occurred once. The CDR3 DNA reads as TGCGCCAGCAGTGAGGCGGGAGGGGAGACCCAGTACTTC. This sequence encodes CASSEAGGETQYF. V usage is TRBV10-2 and J usage is TRBJ2-5, with 9 bases identical to TRBD2. The CDR3 sequence is 13 residues long. Unmatched junction bases numbered 0, after V lost 2 bases and J lost 5 bases. CDR1 and CDR2 (germline): WSHSY, SAAADI.